This T cell receptor beta chain is drawn from a study of tissue T cells after allogeneic stem cell transplantation. General observations from the study: Anatomically similar tissues had similar TCR repertoires within each patient. In patients and mice, blood and spleen missed much of tissue repertoire.

In the case of this clone: What it binds is unknown. Mouse names are used for the genes. The read ends 1 residue shy of where the CDR3 ends; the end is completed using the germline J gene.

Survey-depth TCRbeta CDR3 sequencing reported V/J genes and productive frequencies. The method was immunoSEQ multiplex PCR; TCRdb's version includes in-frame clones alone and lacks a portion of them. The sample lists approximately 6,700 clones, 40% to 55% seen once, with roughly 4% in the top ten. Indicated time point: mouse harvest day 7 after allogeneic transplant. Mouse grafts combined 10^7 T-cell-depleted bone marrow cells with 10^6 splenic CD5+ T cells. This mouse GVHD model was MHC-mismatched B6 to BALB/c, profiled day 7 or 14. Germline V gene data show CDR1 as KGHPV and CDR2 as FQNQEV (reference sequence). V was trimmed by 2 bases and J by 0 bases, leaving 8 bases between them. The CDR3 covers 15 residues.

This clonotype was sampled from a female BALB/c mouse given C57BL/6 T cells with graft-versus-host disease after an allogeneic hematopoietic cell transplant. J is TRBJ1-3 and V is TRBV26; D remains unclear. Sequenced: gut tissue. The CDR3 region is CASSLDINSGNTLYF. Partial CDR3 DNA: TGTGCCAGCAGTCTGGACATTAATTCTGGAAATACGCTCTAT.